This entry describes one TCR beta chain. What antigen it recognizes has not been identified. No per-base quality is available; no much larger clone lies one base away. The source of the sample is a study of shared clonotypes between healthy human individuals (dated by TCRdb to 2020 to 2021). A note on the overall study: The cohort comprised a couple of women and a few men aged 18 to 49 years. The study deeply sequenced blood TCR repertoires of about five healthy adults to estimate repertoire size and the extent of clonotype sharing between individuals. Each donor's leukapheresis produced roughly between roughly 0.85 and 10 billion PBMCs. Libraries were prepared and TCR repertoires were sequenced by different laboratories using diverse techniques, in order to increase sequencing depth and limit assay-specific biases. For each donor, CD4 naive and CD4 memory were each run on three plates, CD8 naive on two plates, and CD8 memory on one plate. The paper's findings and limits, for the study overall: Incomplete sequencing was indicated by rarefaction of sorted-subset datasets, despite the large sequencing depth. Based on pairwise subsampling, the degree of clonotype sharing among donors was expected to be affected by sequencing depth. Sampling was limited to blood, and TCR repertoires in tissue likely differ from TCR repertoires in blood. Because the study included a small number of donors, the genetic and exposure-history diversity represented was limited. Clonotypes shared by all four sorted-subset donors showed higher generation probabilities than non-shared clonotypes. Across a few donors, roughly 5% of naive CD4, roughly 3.8% of naive CD8, approximately 2.5% of memory CD4, and roughly 0.41% of memory CD8 clonotypes were shared. Estimated clonotype richness was generally larger for naive than for memory subsets.

A distance of 7 bases separates the germline ends of V and J, which lose 2 bases and 5 bases respectively. The germline V gene gives CDR1 as MNHNS and CDR2 as SASEGT. The CDR3 contains 13 residues, cysteine and phenylalanine counted. Of all the DNA, just the CDR3 is kept, 39 bases in frame from base 1. Using the deep immunoSEQ assay, TCR CDR3 regions were amplified from genomic DNA by multiplex PCR. Extracted genomic DNA from each cell subset was distributed evenly across all wells of several immunoSEQ 96-well plates, and each plate was treated as a replicate. For sorted subsets, around 0.2 ug of genomic DNA, equivalent to about 30,000 T cell genomes, went into each replicate PCR. Purified libraries were quantified with a Qubit 3.0 fluorometer, sized on a Bioanalyzer 2100, and re-quantified with the KAPA Library Quantification kit. Every immunoSEQ 96-well plate was sequenced on a separate single-read 150-cycle Illumina NextSeq 550 flow cell. Turning to the authors' computational methods: Because only junctional sequences without quality scores were contained in the immunoSEQ output, filtering matching that applied to full-length reads could not be performed. Sequences were annotated with PyIR, a Python wrapper for IgBLAST v1.9, using IMGT germline references to assign V/J genes and CDR3. Reads were filtered out if the reads had weak V/J assignments (E-value above 1e-6), no CDR3, stop codons, out-of-frame junctions, or ambiguous translated residues. V3J clonotypes were defined as sequences sharing the same inferred V gene, J gene, and CDR3 amino acid sequence. Percentage overlap between repertoires was computed as shared unique clonotypes divided by the size of the smaller repertoire. Richness of each repertoire was evaluated using RTK rarefaction, the Chao1 estimator, and Recon v2.1 estimates of unobserved clonotypes. For all TCRbeta clonotypes obtained by the gDNA method from four donors, generation probabilities were computed with OLGA. Held by TCRdb, this immuneACCESS table contains in-frame sequences only and omits some clones. Under half of the omission traces to an unresolved V gene where checked; the cause of the rest is unknown. For V, J and clone size, that table is used; D and trimming come from the DNA. In all, the sample holds 2,500,000 or so clones, and 92% of those were seen once. The top ten clonotypes cover 0.3% to 0.45% of the sample.

The donors were healthy, HIV-negative adults who had no recently reported acute infections or vaccinations. Every donor was a Caucasian adult living in Nashville, Tennessee, USA. CD4+ T cells were enriched by magnetic negative selection, after which naive cells were positively selected on CD45RA and the negative fraction was taken as the memory subset. Blood was collected by leukapheresis, and PBMCs were isolated by Ficoll-Histopaque density gradient centrifugation and then cryopreserved in liquid nitrogen vapor phase. Purity and quantity of every magnetically sorted T cell population were checked by analytical flow cytometry. Each sorted fraction had its genomic DNA isolated and then quantified by UV absorbance on a Nanodrop 2000c.

Recombination joined TRBV6-1 with TRBJ2-1, with the D gene call left open. The specimen was naive CD4+ T cells from PBMCs. The sample's cell subset or site label, in plain terms: CD45RA+ positively selected. This sequence originates from a young man in good health. Some clones in this sample may be carry-over from other donors' samples. The DNA sequence is as follows: TGTGCCAGCAGTGAAAGGAAGAACAATGAGCAGTTCTTC. It translates as CASSERKNNEQFF.